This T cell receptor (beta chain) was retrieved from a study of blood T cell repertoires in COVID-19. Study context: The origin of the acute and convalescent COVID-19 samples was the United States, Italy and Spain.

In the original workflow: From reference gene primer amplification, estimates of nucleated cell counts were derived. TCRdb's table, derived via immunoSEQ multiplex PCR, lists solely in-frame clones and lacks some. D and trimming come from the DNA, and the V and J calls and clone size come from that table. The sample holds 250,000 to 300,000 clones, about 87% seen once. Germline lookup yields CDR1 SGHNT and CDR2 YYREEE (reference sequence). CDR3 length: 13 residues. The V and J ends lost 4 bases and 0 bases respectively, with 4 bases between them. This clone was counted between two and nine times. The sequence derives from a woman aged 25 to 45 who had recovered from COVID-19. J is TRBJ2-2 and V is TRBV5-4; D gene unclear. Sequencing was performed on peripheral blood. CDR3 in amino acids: CASSETNTGELFF. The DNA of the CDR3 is TGTGCCAGCAGCGAGACGAACACCGGGGAGCTGTTTTTT.